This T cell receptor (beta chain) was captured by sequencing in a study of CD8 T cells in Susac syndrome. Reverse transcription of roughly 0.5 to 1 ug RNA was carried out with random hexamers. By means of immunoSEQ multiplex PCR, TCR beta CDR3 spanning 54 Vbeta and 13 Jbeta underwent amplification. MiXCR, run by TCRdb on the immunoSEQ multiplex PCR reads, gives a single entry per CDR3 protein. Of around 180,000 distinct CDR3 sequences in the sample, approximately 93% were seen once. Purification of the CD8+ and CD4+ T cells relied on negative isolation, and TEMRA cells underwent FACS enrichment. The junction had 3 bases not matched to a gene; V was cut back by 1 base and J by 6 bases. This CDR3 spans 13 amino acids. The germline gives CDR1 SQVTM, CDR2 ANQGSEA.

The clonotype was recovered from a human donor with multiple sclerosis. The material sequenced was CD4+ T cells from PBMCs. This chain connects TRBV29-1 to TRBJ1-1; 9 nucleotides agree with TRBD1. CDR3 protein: CSVEVGQGAEAFF. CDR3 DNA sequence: TGCAGCGTTGAAGTGGGACAGGGCGCTGAAGCTTTCTTT.